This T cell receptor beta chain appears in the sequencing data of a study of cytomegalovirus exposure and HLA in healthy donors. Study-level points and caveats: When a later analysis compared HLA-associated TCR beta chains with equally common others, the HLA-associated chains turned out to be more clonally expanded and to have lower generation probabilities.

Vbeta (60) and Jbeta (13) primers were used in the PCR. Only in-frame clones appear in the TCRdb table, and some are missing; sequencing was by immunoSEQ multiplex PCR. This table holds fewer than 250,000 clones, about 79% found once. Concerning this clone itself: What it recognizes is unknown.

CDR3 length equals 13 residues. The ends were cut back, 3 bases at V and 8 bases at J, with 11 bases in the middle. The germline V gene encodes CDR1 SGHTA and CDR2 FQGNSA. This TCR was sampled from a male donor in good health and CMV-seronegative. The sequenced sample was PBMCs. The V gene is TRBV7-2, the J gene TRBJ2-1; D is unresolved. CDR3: CASSFARFDEQFF. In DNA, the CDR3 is TGTGCCAGCAGCTTCGCCAGGTTTGATGAGCAGTTCTTC.